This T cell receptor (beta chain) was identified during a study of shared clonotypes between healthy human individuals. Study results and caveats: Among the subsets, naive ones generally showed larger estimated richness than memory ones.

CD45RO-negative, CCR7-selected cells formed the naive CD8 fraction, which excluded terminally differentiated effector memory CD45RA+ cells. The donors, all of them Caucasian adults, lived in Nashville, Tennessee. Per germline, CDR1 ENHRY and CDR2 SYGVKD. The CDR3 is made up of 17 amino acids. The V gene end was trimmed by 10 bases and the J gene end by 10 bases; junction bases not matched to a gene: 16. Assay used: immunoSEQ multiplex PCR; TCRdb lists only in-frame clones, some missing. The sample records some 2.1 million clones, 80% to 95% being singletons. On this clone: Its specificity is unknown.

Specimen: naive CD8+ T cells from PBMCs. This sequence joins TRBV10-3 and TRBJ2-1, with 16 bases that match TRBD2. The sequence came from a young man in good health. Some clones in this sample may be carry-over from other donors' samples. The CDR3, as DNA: TGTGCCACTAAACCCGGGACTAGCGGGAGGGAGTGGGACGAGCAGTTCTTC. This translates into CATKPGTSGREWDEQFF.